This passage covers 8 T cell receptor beta chains from one sample sequenced in a study of CD8 T cells in Susac syndrome. It was with random hexamers that roughly 0.45 to 1 ug RNA was reverse transcribed. One entry per CDR3 protein, called by TCRdb with MiXCR from the immunoSEQ multiplex PCR reads. The profile covers 200,000 to 250,000 distinct CDR3 sequences, with about 94% appearing a single time and approximately 0.13% taken by the ten largest. Sequenced: CD8+ T cells from PBMCs. The receptors here all came from a human donor with multiple sclerosis.

The V gene is TRBV7-8, the J gene TRBJ1-5, with 8 bases that match TRBD1. The CDR3 is made up of 16 amino acids. Trimming took 4 bases from V and 6 from J; bases not matched to a gene: 11. CDR1 is SGHVS, CDR2 FQNEAQ, per germline. The chain's CDR3 is CASSSSGDRTGQPQHF. CDR3 in DNA: TGTGCCAGCAGCTCTTCGGGGGACAGGACGGGTCAGCCCCAGCATTTT.

This chain joins TRBV28 and TRBJ1-6; D remains unclear. There are 15 residues in the CDR3. V lost 3 bases and J 4 bases, leaving 10 bases between the germline ends. Germline V gene sequence: CDR1 MDHEN, CDR2 SYDVKM. The CDR3 protein is CASSLATDYNSPLHF. The CDR3, as DNA: TGTGCCAGCAGTTTGGCCACAGATTATAATTCACCCCTCCACTTT.

This chain joins TRBV12-3 or TRBV12-4 and TRBJ2-1; D might be TRBD2 (5 bases). The CDR3 covers 16 residues. Trimming cost V 4 bases and J 0 bases, with 13 bases left between them. CDR3 sequence: CASSSLLGSSYNEQFF. The DNA for the CDR3 is TGTGCCAGCAGTTCCCTTCTAGGGAGCTCCTACAATGAGCAGTTCTTC.

This clonotype was recorded once. The chain links TRBV6-6 to TRBJ2-2; no clear D. CDR1 MNHNY and CDR2 SVGAGI come from the germline V gene (reference sequence). Between the trimmed V and J ends, which lost 7 bases and 4 bases, there was a span of 10 bases. This CDR3 is 13 amino acids long. The CDR3 sequence: CASTPIPTGELFF. In nucleotides, the CDR3 is TGTGCCAGCACCCCTATCCCCACCGGGGAGCTGTTTTTT.

On this clonotype: Its ends do not fully match the called genes, so a read error is possible. The V call is TRBV7-9, the J call TRBJ1-3; D is unclear. Germline V gene sequence: CDR1 SEHNR, CDR2 FQNEAQ (reference sequence). The CDR3 is 15 amino acids. In DNA form, the CDR3 reads TGTGCCAGCAGCTTACAGACGCCCTCTGAAAACACCATATATTTT. It translates to CASSLQTPSENTIYF.

This chain links TRBV9 with TRBJ2-7, with D possibly matching TRBD2 (6 bases). The CDR3 runs to 13 residues. CDR1 is SGDLS, CDR2 YYNGEE, per germline. V dropped 4 bases and J dropped 5 bases, with 13 bases sitting between them. CDR3 nucleotides: TGTGCCAGCAGCCCGGAGGGGATAAACGAGCAGTACTTC. It is translated as CASSPEGINEQYF. The whole variable domain, filled in from reference TRBV9 and TRBJ2-7, reads DSGVTQTPKHLITATGQRVTLRCSPRSGDLSVYWYQQSLDQGLQFLIQYYNGEERAKGNILERFSAQQFPDLHSELNLSSLELGDSALYFCASSPEGINEQYFGPGTRLTVT.

J is TRBJ2-5 and V is TRBV12-3 or TRBV12-4, with D possibly being TRBD2 (5 bases). V lost 6 bases and J lost 5, with 16 bases in between. The CDR3 length is 14 residues. The CDR3 sequence is CASSSTGVLETQYF. CDR3 nucleotides: TGTGCCAGCAGCTCTACCGGGGTATTGGAGACCCAGTACTTC.

CDR3 amino acids: CASSNSGNTEAFF. The CDR3 nucleotides are TGTGCCAGCAGTAACTCGGGGAACACTGAAGCTTTCTTT. The chain links TRBV27 to TRBJ1-1; no definite D call. The V end was cut by 5 bases, the J end by 1 base, with 8 bases between. Germline V gives CDR1 MNHEY, CDR2 SMNVEV (reference sequence). The CDR3 covers 13 residues.